Following are 30 T cell receptor beta chains from one sample sequenced in a study of tumor and adjacent non-tumor tissue in lung cancer. This sample's RNA came from whole unsorted tissue. Three rounds of nested PCR, following a modified ARM-PCR protocol, produced the TCRbeta library. A single record per CDR3 protein comes from TCRdb applying MiXCR to the multiplex PCR reads. This sample carries more than 85,000 distinct CDR3 sequences, around 65% of them seen once, and the ten largest clones take about 16%. Sequences were obtained from lung tumor tissue. The receptor source for this set is a man aged 65 to 85 with non-small cell lung cancer.

There are many counts of this clonotype. The chain couples TRBV6-5 to TRBJ2-1; 8 bases map to TRBD2. This CDR3 has 16 residues. Unmatched junction bases numbered 12, after V lost 6 bases and J lost 5 bases. Germline V gives CDR1 MNHEY, CDR2 SVGAGI. The CDR3 is CASSRTGGGPHNEQFF. CDR3 DNA sequence: TGTGCCAGCAGCCGGACGGGGGGGGGGCCCCACAATGAGCAGTTCTTC.

This clonotype was picked up many times. This chain links TRBV12-3 or TRBV12-4 with TRBJ1-4, with a weak D call TRBD1 (6 bases). There are 15 residues in the CDR3. With 6 bases removed from V and 13 bases from J, the gap between germline ends came to 24 bases. Here the CDR3 reads CASSRSQGSARRLFF. Here the CDR3 DNA reads TGTGCCAGCAGCCGCTCTCAGGGGTCAGCGAGAAGACTGTTTTTT.

This clonotype was counted ten times or more. The chain recombines TRBV4-1 with TRBJ2-1, with 8 bases aligning to TRBD2. Germline V CDR1 and CDR2: MGHRA, YSYEKL. Losses at the gene ends were 3 bases for V and 4 bases for J; bases not matched to a gene: 14. The CDR3 length is 18 residues. In nucleotides, the CDR3 is TGCGCCAGCAGCCACCCTCCGAACAGCGGGAGTCGTTACAATGAGCAGTTCTTC. Its protein is CASSHPPNSGSRYNEQFF.

Notes on this clonotype: The conserved final phenylalanine or tryptophan is absent from the CDR3, which likely points to a read error. This sequence joins TRBV4-2 and TRBJ2-1, with no clear D. Germline values: CDR1 LGHNA, CDR2 YNFKEQ. The CDR3 runs to 14 residues. V was trimmed by 3 bases and J by 8 bases, leaving 14 bases between them. This CDR3 is CASSQDRARDEQFY. As DNA, the CDR3 is TGTGCCAGCAGCCAGGATCGGGCTAGGGATGAGCAGTTCTAC.

Comment on this clonotype: A single base separates this from a much larger clone, so it may be a read error. V and J are TRBV14 and TRBJ2-7; 10 nucleotides line up with TRBD1. Germline V gene sequence: CDR1 SGHDN, CDR2 FVKESK. This CDR3 has 14 residues. CDR3 bases: TGTGCCAGCAGCCGGTCGACAGGGGGCGTCGAGCACTACTTC. Translated: CASSRSTGGVEHYF.

Details on this clonotype: An end of the junction does not agree with germline; a read error may underlie this. The chain is built from TRBV11-2 and TRBJ2-4, with 9 bases fitting TRBD2. Germline assignment: CDR1 SGHAT and CDR2 FQNNGV. This CDR3 is 21 amino acids long. CDR3 sequence reads: CANSHPREAGGSGIGKNIQYF. The DNA for the CDR3 is TGTGCCAACAGCCACCCTCGGGAGGCGGGAGGGTCGGGTATAGGCAAAAACATTCAGTACTTC.

Comment on this clonotype: It may be a read error: a sequence one base away is much more abundant. The gene calls are TRBV29-1 and TRBJ1-1, with a weak D call TRBD1 (5 bases). CDR1 and CDR2 (germline): SQVTM, ANQGSEA. V dropped 4 bases and J dropped 1 base, with 10 bases sitting between them. There are 13 residues in the CDR3. For the CDR3, the DNA is TGCAGCGTTGGGGGGAGCTCGAACACTGAAGCTTTCTTT. The encoded protein is CSVGGSSNTEAFF.

The chain combines TRBV11-2 with TRBJ2-3, with 12 bases matching TRBD2. The CDR3 sequence is 17 residues long. Germline CDR1 SGHAT, CDR2 FQNNGV. This CDR3 reads CVSSSLGTSGSTDTQYF. The CDR3 DNA follows: TGTGTCAGTAGCTCCCTGGGGACTAGCGGGAGCACAGATACGCAGTATTTT.

The genes are TRBV11-2 and TRBJ2-7, with D perhaps matching TRBD1 (5 bases). The germline V gene encodes CDR1 SGHAT and CDR2 FQNNGV. Trimming took off 2 bases at V and 4 bases at J, with 9 bases between the two ends. The CDR3 is 13 residues long. As DNA, the CDR3 is TGTGCCAGCAGCTTATACCCAGGGTACGAGCAGTACGTC. Translation gives CASSLYPGYEQYV.

This clonotype was picked up a small number of times. The genes are TRBV20-1 and TRBJ2-3; D possibly corresponds to TRBD2 (5 bases). Trimming pared 2 bases from V and 2 bases from J, leaving 11 bases between. The CDR3 has 14 residues. CDR1 is DFQATT, CDR2 SNEGSKA, per germline (reference sequence). The CDR3 nucleotides are TGCAGTGCTAGAACCCCGGACTTCACAGATACGCAGTATTTT. Translated: CSARTPDFTDTQYF.

This clonotype was detected ten times or more. The chain uses TRBV28 and TRBJ2-7, with no clear D. Trimming removed 6 bases from V and 2 bases from J, with 11 bases in between. This CDR3 is 13 amino acids long. CDR1 is MDHEN and CDR2 is SYDVKM in the germline V gene. CDR3 in DNA: TGTGCCAGCAGGATCCACGGAGCCTACGAGCAGTACTTC. The encoded protein is CASRIHGAYEQYF.

Comments on this clonotype: A junction boundary mismatches the germline segment, possibly from a read error. The CDR3 nucleotides are TGTGCCAACAGCTTATCGGGAGGCAGCAATCAGTCCCAGCATTTT. Its protein is CANSLSGGSNQSQHF. The chain is built from TRBV7-9 and TRBJ1-5, with D hard to call. Looked up from germline, CDR1 is SEHNR and CDR2 is FQNEAQ (reference sequence). The CDR3 extends over 15 amino acids.

This rearrangement joins TRBV6-4 to TRBJ2-1, with 7 bases lining up with TRBD1. CDR3 length: 13 residues. Germline V gene data show CDR1 as MRHNA and CDR2 as SNTAGT. V shed 2 bases and J 5 bases; nucleotides not matched to a gene: 0. Here the CDR3 reads CASSDRGHNEQFF. The DNA of the CDR3 is TGTGCCAGCAGTGACAGGGGGCACAATGAGCAGTTCTTC.

The chain has TRBV29-1 and TRBJ1-2; D perhaps matches TRBD1 (6 bases). V lost 1 base to trimming and J lost 5 bases, with 17 bases between them. The CDR3 is 15 amino acids. Germline V lookup: CDR1 SQVTM, CDR2 ANQGSEA. CDR3 residues: CSVEGSWGQSYGYTF. Written as DNA, the CDR3 is TGCAGCGTTGAAGGATCCTGGGGGCAGAGTTATGGCTACACCTTC.

On this clonotype: Germline and junction disagree at one end, which may indicate a read error. The chain has TRBV12-3 or TRBV12-4 and TRBJ1-5; D is unresolved. There are 12 residues in the CDR3. CDR3 coding DNA: TGTACCAGCAGTTCCGACACTAAGCCCCAGCATTTT. Translated, it gives CTSSSDTKPQHF.

Remarks on this clonotype: One junction end disagrees with the germline gene, perhaps due to a read error. This chain joins TRBV6-1 and TRBJ1-2, with D maybe TRBD1 (5 bases). Germline V gene lookup returns CDR1 MNHNS and CDR2 SASEGT. The CDR3 length is 15 residues. The CDR3 region has the DNA TGTGCCAGCAGTGAGAAGGGGACGAGGGCTCATGGCTACACATTC. Translated: CASSEKGTRAHGYTF.

This clonotype occurred once. The chain couples TRBV5-4 to TRBJ2-5, with D unresolved. The V gene lost 4 bases and the J gene lost 8 bases, with 15 bases spanning the gap. This CDR3 comprises 13 residues. CDR1 is SGHNT and CDR2 is YYREEE in the germline V gene (reference sequence). This chain's CDR3 is CASSPSRGDTQYF. In nucleotides, the CDR3 is TGTGCCAGCAGCCCGTCCCGAGGAGACACCCAGTACTTC.

A remark on this clonotype: This may be a read error: a much more frequent sequence differs by one nucleotide. The rearrangement uses TRBV5-1 and TRBJ1-5; the D is unclear. V gave up 4 bases and J gave up 2 bases, with 10 bases separating them. Germline V gives CDR1 SGHRS, CDR2 YFSETQ. The CDR3 contains 14 residues. This CDR3 reads CASSRGSGNQPQHF. The DNA for the CDR3 is TGCGCCAGCAGCAGAGGGTCGGGCAATCAGCCCCAGCATTTT. The full variable domain, rest sourced from reference TRBV5-1 and TRBJ1-5, is KAGVTQTPRYLIKTRGQQVTLSCSPISGHRSVSWYQQTPGQGLQFLFEYFSETQRNKGNFPGRFSGRQFSNSRSEMNVSTLELGDSALYLCASSRGSGNQPQHFGDGTRLSIL.

Concerning this clonotype: Relative to the germline gene, one junction end is altered; a read error may explain this. The chain has TRBV24-1 and TRBJ2-3; 8 nucleotides align to TRBD2. There are 16 residues in the CDR3. Looked up from germline, CDR1 is KGHDR and CDR2 is SFDVKD. The CDR3 DNA is TGTGCCACCAGTGACACCAGCGGGAGTCTGGCAGATACGCGGTATTTT. Encoded protein: CATSDTSGSLADTRYF.

To note about this clonotype: This sequence may be a read error, since a much larger clone differs from it by one base. The CDR3 sequence is CASSLGPHRTSYEQYF. The CDR3 nucleotides are TGTGCCAGCAGCTTGGGACCGCATCGAACGTCCTACGAGCAGTACTTC. V is TRBV5-8 and J is TRBJ2-7; D remains unclear. The germline gives CDR1 SGHTS, CDR2 YDEGEE. Trimming cost V 0 bases and J 1 base, with 14 bases left between them. The CDR3 loop spans 16 amino acids.

Notes on this clonotype: This may come from a read error, since a much larger clone is one base off. The V and J genes are TRBV11-2 and TRBJ2-1; weak D call: TRBD1 (5 bases). CDR1 is SGHAT and CDR2 is FQNNGV in the germline V gene. This CDR3 contains 13 residues. The CDR3 is CAGALAVVGEQSF. Written as DNA, the CDR3 is TGTGCCGGGGCCCTGGCCGTGGTGGGTGAGCAGTCCTTC.

This clonotype was detected only once. One end of the junction fails to match germline, which may point to a read error. The chain joins TRBV6-1 to TRBJ1-2; D might be TRBD1 (5 bases). The CDR3 loop spans 12 amino acids. Per the germline V gene, CDR1 is MNHNS and CDR2 is SASEGT. CDR3 in DNA: TGTGCCAGCAGTGGGATCAGGGATGGCTACACGTTC. Its protein product is CASSGIRDGYTF.

Comment on this clonotype: No conserved phenylalanine or tryptophan ends this CDR3, so it is likely a read error. This chain connects TRBV11-2 to TRBJ2-5; 15 nucleotides agree with TRBD2. Germline assignment: CDR1 SGHAT and CDR2 FQNNGV. This CDR3 has 16 residues. The CDR3 DNA follows: TGTACCAGCAGCACGGGACTAGCGGGGGGAGCGGAGACCCAGTACGTC. Translation: CTSSTGLAGGAETQYV.

This clonotype was seen a handful of times. With a much larger clone just one base away, this may be a read error. This sequence joins TRBV6-6 and TRBJ2-5; the D is unclear. Trimming removed 7 bases at V and 5 bases at J, with 8 bases between. Germline V lookup: CDR1 MNHNY, CDR2 SVGAGI (reference sequence). This CDR3 has 11 residues. The CDR3 nucleotides read TGTGCCAGCATGCCCAGGGAGACCCAGTACTTC. It codes for CASMPRETQYF.

The chain joins TRBV20-1 to TRBJ2-5, with TRBD2 as a possible D gene (5 bases). The germline CDR1 and CDR2 sequences are DFQATT and SNEGSKA (reference sequence). V was trimmed by 6 bases and J by 1 base, leaving 15 bases between them. The CDR3 has 14 residues. The CDR3 DNA sequence: TGCAGTGCGGCCACCGCTCGGGGCCAAGAGACCCAGTACTTC. Its translation is CSAATARGQETQYF.

About this clonotype: At one of its ends the junction is not consistent with the germline gene, which may arise from a read error. This chain uses TRBV11-2 with TRBJ2-7; D gene ambiguous. The V gene's germline CDR1 is SGHAT and CDR2 FQNNGV. The CDR3 length is 12 residues. The CDR3 sequence: CASSVLSNEQYF. The CDR3 region has the DNA TGTGCCAGCAGCGTCCTCTCCAACGAGCAGTACTTC.

In regard to this clonotype: The final CDR3 position lacks the conserved phenylalanine or tryptophan, pointing to a likely read error. This chain joins TRBV30 and TRBJ2-7; TRBD1 aligns across 10 bases. Looked up from germline, CDR1 is GTSNPN and CDR2 is SVGIG (reference sequence). J gave up 3 bases and V 1 base, and 3 bases lay outside the gene matches. The CDR3 is made up of 14 amino acids. CDR3 residues: CAWSGGTGVYEQYL. The DNA for the CDR3 is TGTGCCTGGAGTGGGGGGACAGGGGTCTACGAGCAGTACCTA.

Note on this clonotype: One junction end disagrees with the germline gene, perhaps due to a read error. The chain uses TRBV11-2 and TRBJ1-5; D gene uncertain. The germline gives CDR1 SGHAT, CDR2 FQNNGV. This CDR3 is built from 13 residues. The CDR3 region is CASSLARGQSHHF. As DNA, the CDR3 is TGTGCCAGCAGCTTAGCGAGAGGTCAGTCCCACCATTTT.

As regards this clonotype: Given the absence of the conserved phenylalanine or tryptophan at the CDR3 end, a read error is likely. The DNA is left out, because the CDR3 cannot be placed on it with certainty; the CDR3 is given as TCRdb lists it. This rearrangement joins TRBV29-1 to TRBJ1-6; the D segment call TRBD1 is taken from the table without a DNA check. Germline values: CDR1 SQVTM, CDR2 ANQGSEA. Counting both end residues, the CDR3 totals 13 amino acids. The CDR3 loop reads CSVWDSSHSPLHL.

As regards this clonotype: One end of the junction does not line up with germline, which may come from a read error. The gene calls are TRBV6-1 and TRBJ2-7, with TRBD1 matching 7 bases. The CDR3 length is 13 residues. Germline CDR1 is MNHNS and CDR2 is SASEGT. This CDR3 is CVSSLERGHEQYF. In nucleotides, the CDR3 is TGTGTCAGCAGCCTGGAAAGGGGGCACGAGCAGTACTTC.